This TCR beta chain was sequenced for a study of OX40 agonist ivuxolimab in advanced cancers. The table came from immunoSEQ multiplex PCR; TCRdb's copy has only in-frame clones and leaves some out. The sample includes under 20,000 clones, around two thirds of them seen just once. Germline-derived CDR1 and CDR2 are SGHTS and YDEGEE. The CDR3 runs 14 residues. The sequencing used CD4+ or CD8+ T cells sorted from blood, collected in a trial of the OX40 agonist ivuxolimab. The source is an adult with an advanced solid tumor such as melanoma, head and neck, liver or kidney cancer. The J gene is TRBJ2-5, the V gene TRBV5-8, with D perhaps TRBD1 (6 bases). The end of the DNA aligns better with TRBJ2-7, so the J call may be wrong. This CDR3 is CASSLNVGAHEQYF. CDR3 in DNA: TGTGCCAGCAGCTTGAACGTGGGGGCCCACGAGCAGTACTTC.